This T cell receptor (beta chain) was profiled in a study of OX40 agonist ivuxolimab in advanced cancers. Whole-study results and caveats: More expanded clones were found, on average, in CD8+ than in CD4+ T cells. Normalized T-cell clonal expansion was also low in a subset of nonresponders.

The table came from immunoSEQ multiplex PCR; TCRdb's copy has only in-frame clones and leaves some out. Of roughly 60,000 clones in the sample, under 90% were seen once. Germline CDR1 is SGHVS and CDR2 is FQNEAQ. There are 13 residues in the CDR3. The V and J ends lost 8 bases and 10 bases respectively, with 15 bases between them. Comment on this clone: Its antigen is currently unknown.

This sequence was found in an adult with an advanced solid tumor such as melanoma, head and neck, liver or kidney cancer. The sample was CD4+ or CD8+ T cells sorted from blood, taken in a trial of the OX40 agonist ivuxolimab. J is TRBJ1-6 and V is TRBV7-8; D is uncertain. CDR3 loop: CASCEQSMSPLHF. The DNA of the CDR3 is TGTGCCAGCTGTGAACAGTCCATGTCACCCCTCCACTTT.